Below, one TCR beta chain is given with its context. These data are taken from a study of control samples from healthy donors and cancer patients. Germline V gene lookup returns CDR1 SNHLY and CDR2 FYNNEI. With 11 bases clipped from V and 9 bases from J, the junction kept 7 bases outside the gene matches. This CDR3 is 13 amino acids long. The method was immunoSEQ multiplex PCR; TCRdb's version includes in-frame clones alone and lacks a portion of them. The data hold some 120,000 clones, with approximately 92% observed a single time. This rearrangement joins TRBV2 to TRBJ1-6; the match to TRBD1 covers 10 bases. The TCR was taken from an elderly man with head and neck cancer. Sequencing was performed on PBMCs. This CDR3 is CAGGDRGGSPLHF. For the CDR3, the DNA is TGTGCCGGAGGGGACAGGGGTGGTTCACCCCTCCACTTT.